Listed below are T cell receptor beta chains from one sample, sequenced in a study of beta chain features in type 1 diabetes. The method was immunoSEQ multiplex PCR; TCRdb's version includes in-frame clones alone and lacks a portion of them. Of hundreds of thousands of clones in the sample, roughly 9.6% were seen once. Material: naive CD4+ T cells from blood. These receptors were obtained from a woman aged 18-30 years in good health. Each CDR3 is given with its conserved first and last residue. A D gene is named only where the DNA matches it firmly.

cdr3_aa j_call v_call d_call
CASSYDREKLFF TRBJ1-4 TRBV6-5 TRBD1
CASSLDRGSNQPQHF TRBJ1-5 TRBV6-4 TRBD1
CASSAGVSSYNEQFF TRBJ2-1 TRBV5-1 TRBD2
CATTFPDRGRSNEQFF TRBJ2-1 TRBV15 TRBD1
CAWIQDLTNTEAFF TRBJ1-1 TRBV30 -
CAGQTSGGYEQYF TRBJ2-7 TRBV30 TRBD2
CASSPGQLYGYTF TRBJ1-2 TRBV28 TRBD1
CASSIGQRGFTDTQYF TRBJ2-3 TRBV19 TRBD2
CASADHGVAKNIQYF TRBJ2-4 TRBV19 -
CASRDFGTGDRGYTF TRBJ1-2 TRBV6-1 TRBD1
CASSLTGGLGGYTF TRBJ1-2 TRBV11-2 TRBD1
CASSLGGGAGYINEQFF TRBJ2-1 TRBV5-1 -
CASSPAGEGTIYF TRBJ1-3 TRBV6-1 -
CASSAPGQSFYGYTF TRBJ1-2 TRBV5-4 TRBD1
CASSLMGREAFF TRBJ1-1 TRBV5-5 -
CASSYLGAEAFF TRBJ1-1 TRBV6-5 -
CAWSLRDRVRLTQHF TRBJ1-5 TRBV30 TRBD1
CASSPPGTGGNTIYF TRBJ1-3 TRBV25-1 TRBD1
CASSVGHRANTEAFF TRBJ1-1 TRBV9 -
CASSLGQGYNEQFF TRBJ2-1 TRBV5-6 TRBD1
CASSDPQGPGEKLFF TRBJ1-4 TRBV25-1 -
CASSVADRLNEKLFF TRBJ1-4 TRBV9 TRBD1
CASSPRGLAGTSYNEQFF TRBJ2-1 TRBV5-5 TRBD2
CASSVFSGGMNTEAFF TRBJ1-1 TRBV9 TRBD1
CASRRDRNNEQFF TRBJ2-1 TRBV11-2 -
CASSQDRDRVNFEQFF TRBJ2-1 TRBV4-1 TRBD1
CASSPMIQGRDTEAFF TRBJ1-1 TRBV18 TRBD1
CSVNRGMNTEAFF TRBJ1-1 TRBV29-1 TRBD1
CASSLLGLAGEQFF TRBJ2-1 TRBV28 TRBD2
CASRDLAAQFF TRBJ2-1 TRBV6-1 -
CASSFEVETQYF TRBJ2-5 TRBV7-9 -
CASSAGQGLAEQYF TRBJ2-7 TRBV19 TRBD1
CASDQGLNTEAFF TRBJ1-1 TRBV6-6 -
CASSLEGGPYGYTF TRBJ1-2 TRBV5-1 TRBD1
CASSLGAGGRYEQYF TRBJ2-7 TRBV27 TRBD2
CASSLGTGGAGQPQHF TRBJ1-5 TRBV28 TRBD1
CASSLAAGARGANVLTF TRBJ2-6 TRBV7-9 TRBD2
CASSLAQGRANYGYTF TRBJ1-2 TRBV5-1 -
CASSVQVTANYGYTF TRBJ1-2 TRBV5-1 -
CASSRTSGVVDTQYF TRBJ2-3 TRBV7-2 TRBD2
CASSLGTSGSADTQYF TRBJ2-3 TRBV5-4 TRBD2
CASSVAGSRAASSGANVLTF TRBJ2-6 TRBV9 -
CASGRGNTEAFF TRBJ1-1 TRBV19 -
CASSLDGGFKQPQHF TRBJ1-5 TRBV7-9 -
CASSYRGLANVNEQFF TRBJ2-1 TRBV6-5 TRBD2
CASSGDRGAEQYF TRBJ2-7 TRBV2 TRBD1
CASSGRAGEGETQYF TRBJ2-5 TRBV25-1 TRBD2
CASSPGWGTETQYF TRBJ2-5 TRBV11-3 -
CASSVARDKQYF TRBJ2-7 TRBV6-1 -
CASTIGLAGPTDTQYF TRBJ2-3 TRBV6-6 TRBD2
CASSKVEGADTQYF TRBJ2-3 TRBV5-1 -
CASSLISGGDYGYTF TRBJ1-2 TRBV5-1 TRBD1
CASSVAGGRHNEQFF TRBJ2-1 TRBV9 TRBD2
CAWKEDRGFNEQFF TRBJ2-1 TRBV30 TRBD1